A selection of T cell receptor beta chains follows, all from one sample in a study of T cell repertoires in cytomegalovirus infection. TCRdb independently ran MiXCR on the reads; one entry per CDR3 protein. The data show 700,000 to 900,000 distinct CDR3 sequences, about 27% seen once. Their recognized antigens are unknown. This specimen consisted of cultured CD8+ T cells from PBMCs, obtained from culture after CMV antigen stimulation. The receptor source for this set is a human donor in good health (CMV status not recorded). Some clones in this sample may be carry-over from other donors' samples. CDR3s include the opening cysteine and the closing phenylalanine or tryptophan. A D gene is named only where the DNA matches it firmly. Not every row has a clone size; where given, it reads once, few, many or a size class.

d_call	v_call	j_call	clone_size	cdr3_nt	cdr3_aa
TRBD1	TRBV28	TRBJ1-2	few	TGTGCCAGCAGTTGGCGGGACAGGGCTAAGGGGGACTATGGCTACACCTTC	CASSWRDRAKGDYGYTF
-	TRBV7-6	TRBJ2-7	few	TGTGCCAGCAGCTCAGGGGCTTCTTACTTCTACGAGCAGTACTTC	CASSSGASYFYEQYF
-	TRBV7-8	TRBJ1-6	-	TGTGCCAGCAGCTTAGAAGGGGTCACCTATAATTCACCCCTCCACTTT	CASSLEGVTYNSPLHF
-	TRBV7-9	TRBJ1-2	once	TGTGCCAGCAGCGGATTGGGGGTCTATGGCTACACCTTC	CASSGLGVYGYTF
TRBD1	TRBV14	TRBJ2-7	few	TGTGCCAGCAGCCCATTCGGACAGGGGGCCTACGAGCAGTACTTC	CASSPFGQGAYEQYF
-	TRBV7-6	TRBJ1-2	-	TGTGCCAGCAGCTTAGAGGGGATAGAAGCCTATGGCTACACCTTC	CASSLEGIEAYGYTF
TRBD1	TRBV6-1	TRBJ1-1	few	TGTGCCAGCAGTTACCAGGTGGGACAGGCCTTGAACACTGAAGCTTTCTTT	CASSYQVGQALNTEAFF
-	TRBV10-3	TRBJ1-1	few	TGTGCCTTACAGGGCCCCCGCACTGAAGCTTTCTTT	CALQGPRTEAFF
-	TRBV6-5	TRBJ1-2	-	TGTGCCAGCAGTCCTTTGGCATTTAACTATGGCTACACCTTC	CASSPLAFNYGYTF
-	TRBV5-4	TRBJ2-1	-	TGTGCCAGCAGCTTGCGAGCGGGACAAAGCTTCTACAATGAGCAGTTCTTC	CASSLRAGQSFYNEQFF
-	TRBV6-5	TRBJ2-7	-	TGTGCCAGCAGTTACTCTCCGCGTATTGAGCAGTACTTC	CASSYSPRIEQYF
-	TRBV4-1	TRBJ2-5	few	TGCGCCAGCAGCCAAGACCCAGGGGTTGGGGAGACCCAGTACTTC	CASSQDPGVGETQYF
-	TRBV20-1	TRBJ1-5	-	TGCAGTGCTAGAGGCCCAACCCAGGGTTTTGGCAATCAGCCCCAGCATTTT	CSARGPTQGFGNQPQHF
TRBD1	TRBV5-6	TRBJ2-1	-	TGTGCCAGCAGCTCTTACAGGGGGCGCAGGAATGAGCAGTTCTTC	CASSSYRGRRNEQFF
-	TRBV5-8	TRBJ1-1	-	TGTGCCAGCAGCTTGGTCCGACTTACTGAAGCTTTCTTT	CASSLVRLTEAFF
-	TRBV29-1	TRBJ2-3	-	TGCAGCGTTGTCGGGGCTACAGATACGCAGTATTTT	CSVVGATDTQYF
TRBD1	TRBV12-3/TRBV12-4	TRBJ2-1	many	TGTGCCAGCAGTTTCCTCCTCACCCCATCGGACAGGGGTGGGGGTGAGCAGTTCTTC	CASSFLLTPSDRGGGEQFF
TRBD2	TRBV9	TRBJ2-3	-	TGTGCCAGCAGCGTAGCCGGGGGGGCAGATACGCAGTATTTT	CASSVAGGADTQYF
TRBD1	TRBV28	TRBJ1-5	-	TGTGCCAGCAGCGACAGGGGCCAGGGGCCCCAGCATTTT	CASSDRGQGPQHF
TRBD1	TRBV20-1	TRBJ1-2	-	TGCAGTGCCGGGGGACAGACCTATGGCTACACCTTC	CSAGGQTYGYTF
-	TRBV6-5	TRBJ2-1	-	TGTGCCAGCAGGAAACTTCCGGACCGGGGTGAGCAGTTCTTC	CASRKLPDRGEQFF
-	TRBV19	TRBJ2-2	few	TGTGCCAGTAGTACGGGGTACACCGGGGAGCTGTTTTTT	CASSTGYTGELFF
-	TRBV12-3/TRBV12-4	TRBJ2-1	-	TGTGCCAGCAGTATCCTAGGGGGGCCAGTTTACAATGAGCAGTTCTTC	CASSILGGPVYNEQFF
TRBD1	TRBV27	TRBJ1-1	-	TGTGCCAGCAGTCTCGGACAGGGGGAAGGCTACAACACTGAAGCTTTCTTT	CASSLGQGEGYNTEAFF
-	TRBV28	TRBJ2-5	few	TGTGCCAGCAGCTCGTGGAGGGAGACCCAGTACTTC	CASSSWRETQYF
-	TRBV7-9	TRBJ2-3	-	TGTGCCAGCAGCTTAGGAATCCCTAGCACAGATACGCAGTATTTT	CASSLGIPSTDTQYF
TRBD1	TRBV20-1	TRBJ1-1	-	TGCAGTGGATCTGTACAGGGGACTTACACTGAAGCTTTCTTT	CSGSVQGTYTEAFF
TRBD2	TRBV11-2	TRBJ2-5	-	TGTGCCAGCAGCGGTTCCGGGACTAGAGTAATCCAGGAGACCCAGTACTTC	CASSGSGTRVIQETQYF
TRBD2	TRBV5-4	TRBJ2-1	-	TGTGCCAGCATCCCTTCGCGGGGGGCCCCCTACAATGAGCAGTTCTTC	CASIPSRGAPYNEQFF
TRBD1	TRBV6-1	TRBJ1-6	many	TGTGCCAGCAGTCCGAAGGGACAGGCCCCTAATTCACCCCTCCACTTT	CASSPKGQAPNSPLHF
TRBD1	TRBV12-3/TRBV12-4	TRBJ1-5	-	TGTGCCAGCAGGAAACAGGGGCGATCCGGCAATCAGCCCCAGCATTTT	CASRKQGRSGNQPQHF
TRBD1	TRBV27	TRBJ1-1	-	TGTGCCAGCAGTCCGAACAGGGGCCTGAACACTGAAGCTTTCTTT	CASSPNRGLNTEAFF
TRBD2	TRBV6-1	TRBJ2-3	-	TGTGCCAGCAGTGATGTAGAGCGGGGCCCTACAGATACGCAGTATTTT	CASSDVERGPTDTQYF
-	TRBV12-3/TRBV12-4	TRBJ1-6	many	TGTGCCAGCAGTCCCACGAGAAATTCACCCCTCCACTTT	CASSPTRNSPLHF
-	TRBV4-2	TRBJ1-1	few	TGTGCCAGCAGCCAATCCCCGGGACACAACACTGAAGCTTTCTTT	CASSQSPGHNTEAFF
-	TRBV7-9	TRBJ2-5	-	TGTACCAGCAGCTCGGGCCGAAGGGAGACCCAGTACTTC	CTSSSGRRETQYF
TRBD1	TRBV25-1	TRBJ1-3	few	TGTGCCAGCAGTGAATATAGGGGACAGGGGCCAGGAAACACCATATATTTT	CASSEYRGQGPGNTIYF
TRBD2	TRBV4-3	TRBJ2-1	-	TGCGCCAGCAGCCAGTCCGGGACTAGGGGCAATGAGCAGTTCTTC	CASSQSGTRGNEQFF
TRBD1	TRBV10-3	TRBJ1-1	few	TGTGCCATCAGTGAGATGGGAACAGGGGGCGAAAATGAAGCTTTCTTT	CAISEMGTGGENEAFF
-	TRBV4-1	TRBJ1-2	few	TGTGCCAGCAGCCAAGGGGCAGAGCCTTATGGCTACACCTTC	CASSQGAEPYGYTF
-	TRBV20-1	TRBJ1-1	-	TGCAGTGCTAGAGATCTATTAGGGGACACTGAAGCTTTCTTT	CSARDLLGDTEAFF
-	TRBV27	TRBJ1-1	few	TGTGCCAGCAGTTTATGGTCGGAGAACACTGAAGCTTTCTTT	CASSLWSENTEAFF
-	TRBV6-1	TRBJ2-3	few	TGTGCCAGCAGTGAGGTCAGGAGAAAGGCCACAGATACGCAGTATTTT	CASSEVRRKATDTQYF
TRBD2	TRBV6-8	TRBJ2-1	-	TGTGCCAGCAGTTTTGGACTAGCGGGGGGGCCTGGGTACAATGAGCAGTTCTTC	CASSFGLAGGPGYNEQFF
-	TRBV6-6	TRBJ1-2	few	TGTGCCAGCAGTTACGTAACAGTCTTCTATGGCTACACCTTC	CASSYVTVFYGYTF
TRBD2	TRBV6-2/TRBV6-3	TRBJ2-1	-	TGTGCCAGCAGTTACCCAACAGGGGAGCGGGGGGTCTACAATGAGCAGTTCTTC	CASSYPTGERGVYNEQFF
-	TRBV14	TRBJ1-1	few	TGTGCCAGCAGCCAGCGCCACAGGAACACTGAAGCTTTCTTT	CASSQRHRNTEAFF
-	TRBV12-3/TRBV12-4	TRBJ1-2	few	TGTGCCAGCAGTACCCCCGGGACCTACCACTATGGCTACACCTTC	CASSTPGTYHYGYTF
TRBD2	TRBV10-3	TRBJ2-1	-	TGTGCCATCAGCCCAACTAGCGGGGCCTCCTACAATGAGCAGTTCTTC	CAISPTSGASYNEQFF
-	TRBV10-3	TRBJ2-2	few	TGTGCCATCAAGGTTGCGAACACCGGGGAGCTGTTTTTT	CAIKVANTGELFF
TRBD2	TRBV7-9	TRBJ2-5	few	TGTGCCAGCAGCTTTTCTAGCGGGGGGCAGGAGACCCAGTACTTC	CASSFSSGGQETQYF
-	TRBV4-3	TRBJ2-1	once	TGCGCCAGCAGCCAAGTGTTAGCGGCCTCCTACAATGAGCAGTTCTTC	CASSQVLAASYNEQFF
-	TRBV6-2/TRBV6-3	TRBJ1-1	few	TGTGCCAGCAGTTACGGGCGGCTAATGAACACTGAAGCTTTCTTT	CASSYGRLMNTEAFF
-	TRBV10-3	TRBJ1-5	-	TGTGCCACCCTGGGGGGGGTAAATCAGCCCCAGCATTTT	CATLGGVNQPQHF
-	TRBV6-6	TRBJ2-1	-	TGTGCCAGCAGCCCCAACCGGAATGAGCAGTTCTTC	CASSPNRNEQFF